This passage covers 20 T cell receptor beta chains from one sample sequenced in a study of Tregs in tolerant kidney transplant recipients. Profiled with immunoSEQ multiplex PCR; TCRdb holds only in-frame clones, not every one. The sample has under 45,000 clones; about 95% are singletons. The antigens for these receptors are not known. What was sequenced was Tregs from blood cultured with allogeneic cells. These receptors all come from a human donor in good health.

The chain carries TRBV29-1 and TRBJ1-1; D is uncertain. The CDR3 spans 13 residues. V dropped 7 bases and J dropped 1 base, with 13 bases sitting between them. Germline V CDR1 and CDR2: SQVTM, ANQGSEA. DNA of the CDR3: TGCAGCGGTACACCTGGCGGGAACACTGAAGCTTTCTTT. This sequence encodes CSGTPGGNTEAFF.

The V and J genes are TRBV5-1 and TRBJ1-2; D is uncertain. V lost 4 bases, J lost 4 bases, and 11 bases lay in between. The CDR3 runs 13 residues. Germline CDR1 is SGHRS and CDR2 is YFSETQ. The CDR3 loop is CASSPAVGYGYTF. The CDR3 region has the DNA TGCGCCAGCAGCCCGGCGGTAGGCTATGGCTACACCTTC.

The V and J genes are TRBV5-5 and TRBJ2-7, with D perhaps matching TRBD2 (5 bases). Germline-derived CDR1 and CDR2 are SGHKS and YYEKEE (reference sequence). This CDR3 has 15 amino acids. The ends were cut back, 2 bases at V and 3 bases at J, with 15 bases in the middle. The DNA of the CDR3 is TGTGCCAGCAGCTTCGGCGGACTGACCCTCTACGAGCAGTACTTC. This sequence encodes CASSFGGLTLYEQYF.

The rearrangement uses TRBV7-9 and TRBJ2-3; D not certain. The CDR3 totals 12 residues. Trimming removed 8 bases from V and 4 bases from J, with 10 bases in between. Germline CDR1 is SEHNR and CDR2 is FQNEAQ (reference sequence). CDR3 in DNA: TGTGCCAGCCGATTTGTGTCAGATACGCAGTATTTT. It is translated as CASRFVSDTQYF.

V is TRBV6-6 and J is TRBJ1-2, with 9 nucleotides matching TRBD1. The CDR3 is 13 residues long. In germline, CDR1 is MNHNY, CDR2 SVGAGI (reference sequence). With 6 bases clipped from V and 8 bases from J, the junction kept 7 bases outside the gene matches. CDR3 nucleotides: TGTGCCAGCAGCTCTACAGGGGGCAGAGGCTACACCTTC. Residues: CASSSTGGRGYTF.

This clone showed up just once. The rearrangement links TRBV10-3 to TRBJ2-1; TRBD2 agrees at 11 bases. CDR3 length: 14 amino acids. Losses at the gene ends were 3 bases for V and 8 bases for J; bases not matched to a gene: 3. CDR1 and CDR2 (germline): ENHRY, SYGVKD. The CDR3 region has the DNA TGTGCCATCAGTGAACTAGCGGGAGTCGATGAGCAGTTCTTC. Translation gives CAISELAGVDEQFF.

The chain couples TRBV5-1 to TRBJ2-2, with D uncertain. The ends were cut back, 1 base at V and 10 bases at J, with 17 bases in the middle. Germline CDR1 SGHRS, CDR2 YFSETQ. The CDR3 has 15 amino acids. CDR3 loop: CASSLLLSPVVELFF. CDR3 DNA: TGCGCCAGCAGCTTGCTCCTTAGCCCGGTCGTGGAGCTGTTTTTT.

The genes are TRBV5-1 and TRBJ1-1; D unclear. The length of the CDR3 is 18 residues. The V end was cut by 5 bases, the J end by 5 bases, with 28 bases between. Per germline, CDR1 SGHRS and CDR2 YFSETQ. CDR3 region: CASSRTSPFEGSVTEAFF. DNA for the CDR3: TGCGCCAGCAGTCGAACGTCCCCGTTCGAGGGATCCGTAACTGAAGCTTTCTTT.

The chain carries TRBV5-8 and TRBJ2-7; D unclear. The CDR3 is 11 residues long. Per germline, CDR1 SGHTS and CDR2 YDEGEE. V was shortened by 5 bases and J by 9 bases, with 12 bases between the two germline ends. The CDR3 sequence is CASSLSRVQYF. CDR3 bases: TGTGCCAGCAGTCTTAGTAGGGTGCAGTACTTC.

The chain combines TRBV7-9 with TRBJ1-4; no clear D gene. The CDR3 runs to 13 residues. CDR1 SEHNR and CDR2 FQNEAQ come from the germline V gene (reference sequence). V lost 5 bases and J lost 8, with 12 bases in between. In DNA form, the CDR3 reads TGTGCCAGCAGCGCAGGCCCCTACGAAAAACTGTTTTTT. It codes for CASSAGPYEKLFF.

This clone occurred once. Written as DNA, the CDR3 is TGTGCCAGCAGTGGAGGCGGGGGTCGCTACGAGCAGTACTTC. It encodes CASSGGGGRYEQYF. V usage is TRBV2 and J usage is TRBJ2-7, with TRBD2 matching over 7 bases. Germline assignment: CDR1 SNHLY and CDR2 FYNNEI. This CDR3 has 14 residues. The V gene end was trimmed by 4 bases and the J gene end by 3 bases; junction bases not matched to a gene: 6.

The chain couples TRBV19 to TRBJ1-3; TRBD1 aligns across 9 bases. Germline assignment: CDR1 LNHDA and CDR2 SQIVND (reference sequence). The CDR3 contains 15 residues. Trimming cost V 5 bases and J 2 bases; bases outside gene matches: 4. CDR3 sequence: CASSLRTGAGNTIYF. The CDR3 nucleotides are TGTGCCAGTAGTTTACGGACAGGGGCTGGAAACACCATATATTTT.

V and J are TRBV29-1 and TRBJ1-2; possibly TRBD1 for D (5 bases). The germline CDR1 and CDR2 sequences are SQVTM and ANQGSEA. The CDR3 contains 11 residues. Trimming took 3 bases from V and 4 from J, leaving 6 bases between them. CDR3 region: CSVEGTYGYTF. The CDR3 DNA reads TGCAGCGTTGAGGGGACCTATGGCTACACCTTC. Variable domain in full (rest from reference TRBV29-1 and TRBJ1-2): SAVISQKPSRDICQRGTSLTIQCQVDSQVTMMFWYRQQPGQSLTLIATANQGSEATYESGFVIDKFPISRPNLTFSTLTVSNMSPEDSSIYLCSVEGTYGYTFGSGTRLTVV.

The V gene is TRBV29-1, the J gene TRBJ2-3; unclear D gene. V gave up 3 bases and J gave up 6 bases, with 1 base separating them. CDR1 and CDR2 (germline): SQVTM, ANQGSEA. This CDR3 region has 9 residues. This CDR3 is CSVEDTQYF. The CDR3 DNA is TGCAGCGTTGAGGATACGCAGTATTTT.

The CDR3 bases are TGCAGCGTTCCCAGGGAGGGGCGAGAGACCCAGTACTTC. This codes for CSVPREGRETQYF. J is TRBJ2-5 and V is TRBV29-1, with 7 bases lining up with TRBD2. The CDR3 loop spans 13 amino acids. The V segment lost 5 bases and the J segment 4 bases; nucleotides outside the gene matches: 7. Per germline, CDR1 SQVTM and CDR2 ANQGSEA.

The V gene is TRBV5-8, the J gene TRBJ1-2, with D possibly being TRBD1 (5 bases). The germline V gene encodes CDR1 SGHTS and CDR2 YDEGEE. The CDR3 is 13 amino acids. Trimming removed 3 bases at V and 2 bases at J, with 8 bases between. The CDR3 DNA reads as TGTGCCAGCAGCTCTCGGGGGAACTATGGCTACACCTTC. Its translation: CASSSRGNYGYTF.

The CDR3 spells CASRKGNTF. The CDR3 bases are TGTGCCAGCAGAAAGGGAAACACCTTC. The chain couples TRBV25-1 to TRBJ1-2; D is ambiguous. V gave up 6 bases and J gave up 12 bases, with 8 bases separating them. The CDR3 has 9 amino acids. Germline CDR1 reads MGHDK; CDR2 reads SYGVNS.

The CDR3 bases are TGCGCCAGCAGCTTTCAAGGGGAGCGGGGGGCGAGGGACACTGAAGCTTTCTTT. Protein sequence: CASSFQGERGARDTEAFF. The chain recombines TRBV4-1 with TRBJ1-1; possible D gene TRBD1, 6 bases. V gave up 5 bases and J gave up 3 bases, with 25 bases separating them. Looked up from germline, CDR1 is MGHRA and CDR2 is YSYEKL. The CDR3 is 18 residues long.

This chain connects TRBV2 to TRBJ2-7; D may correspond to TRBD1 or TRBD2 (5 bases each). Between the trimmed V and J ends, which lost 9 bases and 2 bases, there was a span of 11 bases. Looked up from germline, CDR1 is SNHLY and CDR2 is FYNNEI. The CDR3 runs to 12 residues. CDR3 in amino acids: CARRDGAYEQYF. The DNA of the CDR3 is TGTGCCAGACGGGACGGTGCCTACGAGCAGTACTTC. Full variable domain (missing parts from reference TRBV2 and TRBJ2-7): EPEVTQTPSHQVTQMGQEVILRCVPISNHLYFYWYRQILGQKVEFLVSFYNNEISEKSEIFDDQFSVERPDGSNFTLKIRSTKLEDSAMYFCARRDGAYEQYFGPGTRLTVT.

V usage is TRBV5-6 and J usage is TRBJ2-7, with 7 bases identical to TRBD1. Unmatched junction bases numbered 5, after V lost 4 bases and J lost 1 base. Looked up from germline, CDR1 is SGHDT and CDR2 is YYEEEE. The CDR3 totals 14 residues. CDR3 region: CASSGKGASYEQYF. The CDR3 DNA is TGTGCCAGCAGCGGCAAGGGGGCGTCCTACGAGCAGTACTTC.